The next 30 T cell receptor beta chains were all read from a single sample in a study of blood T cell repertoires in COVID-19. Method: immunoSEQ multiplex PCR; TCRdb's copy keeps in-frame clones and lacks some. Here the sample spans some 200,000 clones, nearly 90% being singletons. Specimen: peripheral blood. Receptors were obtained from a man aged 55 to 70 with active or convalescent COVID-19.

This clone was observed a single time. The CDR3 coding sequence is TGTGCCAGTAGTATCGGACAGAGCTCCTATAATTCACCCCTCCACTTT. This encodes CASSIGQSSYNSPLHF. The chain uses TRBV19 and TRBJ1-6; possible D gene TRBD1, 6 bases. The CDR3 is 16 residues long. Germline V lookup: CDR1 LNHDA, CDR2 SQIVND (reference sequence). V was trimmed by 3 bases and J by 0 bases, leaving 9 bases between them. The full variable domain, completed using reference TRBV19 and TRBJ1-6, is DGGITQSPKYLFRKEGQNVTLSCEQNLNHDAMYWYRQDPGQGLRLIYYSQIVNDFQKGDIAEGYSVSREKKESFPLTVTSAQKNPTAFYLCASSIGQSSYNSPLHFGNGTRLTVT.

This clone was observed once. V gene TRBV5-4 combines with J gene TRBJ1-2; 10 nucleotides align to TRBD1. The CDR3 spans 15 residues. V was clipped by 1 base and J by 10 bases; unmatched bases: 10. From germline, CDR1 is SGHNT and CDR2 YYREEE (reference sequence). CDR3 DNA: TGTGCCAGCAGCTTGCTCGGGGGACAGGGGTTTGACTACACCTTC. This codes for CASSLLGGQGFDYTF.

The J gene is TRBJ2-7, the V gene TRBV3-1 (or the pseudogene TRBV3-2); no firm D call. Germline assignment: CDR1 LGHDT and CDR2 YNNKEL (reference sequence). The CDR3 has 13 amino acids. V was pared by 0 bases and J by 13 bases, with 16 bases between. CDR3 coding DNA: TGTGCCAGCAGCCAAGACCCCTTCCCCGGTAGATACTTC. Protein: CASSQDPFPGRYF.

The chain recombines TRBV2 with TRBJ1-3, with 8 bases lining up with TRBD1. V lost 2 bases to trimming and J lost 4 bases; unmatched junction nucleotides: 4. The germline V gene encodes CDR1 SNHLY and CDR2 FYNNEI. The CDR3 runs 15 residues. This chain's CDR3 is CASSERTGYGNTIYF. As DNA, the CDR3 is TGTGCCAGCAGTGAACGGACAGGGTACGGAAACACCATATATTTT.

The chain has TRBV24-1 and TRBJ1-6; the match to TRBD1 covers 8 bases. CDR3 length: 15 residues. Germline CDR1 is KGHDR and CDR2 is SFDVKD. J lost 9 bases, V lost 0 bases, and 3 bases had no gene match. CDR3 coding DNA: TGTGCCACCAGTGATTTGCGGCAGGGGGCTTCACCCCTCCACTTT. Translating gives CATSDLRQGASPLHF.

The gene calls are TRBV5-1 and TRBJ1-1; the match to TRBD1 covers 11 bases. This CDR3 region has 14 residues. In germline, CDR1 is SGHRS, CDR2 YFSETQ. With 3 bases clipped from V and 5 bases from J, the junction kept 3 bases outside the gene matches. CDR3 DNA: TGCGCCAGCAGCTCGGACAGGGGGCGGACTGAAGCTTTCTTT. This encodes CASSSDRGRTEAFF.

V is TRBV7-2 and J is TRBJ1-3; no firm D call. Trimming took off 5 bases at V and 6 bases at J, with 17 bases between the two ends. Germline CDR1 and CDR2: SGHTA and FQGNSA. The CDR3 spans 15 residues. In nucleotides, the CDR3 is TGTGCCAGCAGCCCCTATAGCGTCCGTCCAAACACCATATATTTT. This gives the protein CASSPYSVRPNTIYF. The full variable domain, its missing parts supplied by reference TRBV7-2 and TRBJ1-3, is GAGVSQSPSNKVTEKGKDVELRCDPISGHTALYWYRQSLGQGLEFLIYFQGNSAPDKSGLPSDRFSAERTGGSVSTLTIQRTQQEDSAVYLCASSPYSVRPNTIYFGEGSWLTVV.

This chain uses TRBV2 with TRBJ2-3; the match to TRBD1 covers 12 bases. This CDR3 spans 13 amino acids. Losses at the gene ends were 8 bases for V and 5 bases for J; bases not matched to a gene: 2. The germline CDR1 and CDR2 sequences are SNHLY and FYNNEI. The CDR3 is CASGTGGKDTQYF. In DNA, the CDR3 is TGTGCCAGCGGGACAGGGGGCAAAGATACGCAGTATTTT.

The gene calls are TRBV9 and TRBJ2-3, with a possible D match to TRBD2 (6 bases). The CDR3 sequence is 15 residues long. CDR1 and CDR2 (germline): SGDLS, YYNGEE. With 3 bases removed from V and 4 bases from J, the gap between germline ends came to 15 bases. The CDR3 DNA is TGTGCCAGCAGCGCAGGACTAAACTGGGCAGATACGCAGTATTTT. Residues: CASSAGLNWADTQYF.

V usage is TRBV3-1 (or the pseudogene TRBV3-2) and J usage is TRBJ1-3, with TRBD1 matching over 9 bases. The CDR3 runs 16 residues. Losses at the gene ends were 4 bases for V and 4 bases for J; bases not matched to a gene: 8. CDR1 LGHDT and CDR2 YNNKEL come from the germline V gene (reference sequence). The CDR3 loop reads CASSPQGATGGNTIYF. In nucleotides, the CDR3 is TGTGCCAGCAGCCCACAGGGGGCCACTGGCGGAAACACCATATATTTT.

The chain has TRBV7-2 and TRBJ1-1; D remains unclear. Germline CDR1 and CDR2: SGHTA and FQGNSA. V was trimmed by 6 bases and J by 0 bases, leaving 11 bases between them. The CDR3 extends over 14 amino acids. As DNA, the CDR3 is TGTGCCAGCAGGGCAGGCCCCATGAACACTGAAGCTTTCTTT. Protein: CASRAGPMNTEAFF.

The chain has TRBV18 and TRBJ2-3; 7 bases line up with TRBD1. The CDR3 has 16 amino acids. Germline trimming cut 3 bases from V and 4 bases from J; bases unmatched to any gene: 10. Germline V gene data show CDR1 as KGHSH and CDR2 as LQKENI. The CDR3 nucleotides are TGTGCCAGCTCACCGGCCAGGGGGATTGGGGCAGATACGCAGTATTTT. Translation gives CASSPARGIGADTQYF.

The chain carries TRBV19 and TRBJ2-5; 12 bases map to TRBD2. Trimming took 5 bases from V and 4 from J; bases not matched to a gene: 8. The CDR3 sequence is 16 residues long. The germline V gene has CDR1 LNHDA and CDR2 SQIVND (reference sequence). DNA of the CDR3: TGTGCCAGTAGTCCGACTAGCGGGGGAATTAGAGAGACCCAGTACTTC. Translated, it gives CASSPTSGGIRETQYF. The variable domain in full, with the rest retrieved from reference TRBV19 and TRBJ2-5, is DGGITQSPKYLFRKEGQNVTLSCEQNLNHDAMYWYRQDPGQGLRLIYYSQIVNDFQKGDIAEGYSVSREKKESFPLTVTSAQKNPTAFYLCASSPTSGGIRETQYFGPGTRLLVL.

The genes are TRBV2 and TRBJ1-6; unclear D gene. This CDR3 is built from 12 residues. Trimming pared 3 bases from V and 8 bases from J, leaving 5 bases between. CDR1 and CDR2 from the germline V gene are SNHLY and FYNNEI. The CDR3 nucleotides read TGTGCCAGCAGTGACCCCTATTCACCCCTCCACTTT. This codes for CASSDPYSPLHF.

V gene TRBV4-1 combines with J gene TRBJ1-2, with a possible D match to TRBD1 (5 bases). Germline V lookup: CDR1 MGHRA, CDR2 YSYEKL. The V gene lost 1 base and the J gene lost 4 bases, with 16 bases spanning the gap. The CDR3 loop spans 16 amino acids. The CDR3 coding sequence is TGCGCCAGCAGCCAAGTAGAGGCAGGGAACTCCTATGGCTACACCTTC. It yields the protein CASSQVEAGNSYGYTF.

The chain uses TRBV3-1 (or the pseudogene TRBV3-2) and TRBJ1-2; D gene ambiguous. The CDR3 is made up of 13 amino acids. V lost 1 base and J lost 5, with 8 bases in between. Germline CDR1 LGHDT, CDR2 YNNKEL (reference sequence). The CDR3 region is CASSQAQSYGYTF. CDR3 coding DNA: TGTGCCAGCAGCCAAGCACAGTCGTATGGCTACACCTTC.

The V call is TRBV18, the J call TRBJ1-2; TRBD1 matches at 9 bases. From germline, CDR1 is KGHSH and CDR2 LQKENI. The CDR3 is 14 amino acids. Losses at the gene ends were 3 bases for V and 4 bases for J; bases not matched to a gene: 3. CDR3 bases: TGTGCCAGCTCACCCGGACAGGGGAGCTATGGCTACACCTTC. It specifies CASSPGQGSYGYTF.

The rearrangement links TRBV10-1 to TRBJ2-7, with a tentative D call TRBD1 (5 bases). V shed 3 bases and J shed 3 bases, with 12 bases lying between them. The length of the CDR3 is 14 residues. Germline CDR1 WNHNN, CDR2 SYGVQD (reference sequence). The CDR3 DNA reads TGCGCCAGCAGTGAAGGGGTCGGGTTCTACGAGCAGTACTTC. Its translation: CASSEGVGFYEQYF.

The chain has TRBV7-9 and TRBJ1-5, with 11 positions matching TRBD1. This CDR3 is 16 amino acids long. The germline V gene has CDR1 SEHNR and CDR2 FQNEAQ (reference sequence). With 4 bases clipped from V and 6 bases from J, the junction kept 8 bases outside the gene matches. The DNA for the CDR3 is TGTGCCAGCAGCTCCGGGACAGGGGGTAGGGGTCAGCCCCAGCATTTT. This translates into CASSSGTGGRGQPQHF.

CDR3 sequence reads: CASSFWTGDSNQPQHF. The CDR3, as DNA: TGTGCCAGCAGCTTCTGGACAGGGGATAGCAATCAGCCCCAGCATTTT. The chain links TRBV5-6 to TRBJ1-5; 9 bases are a match to TRBD1. The CDR3 has 16 residues. The trim removed 2 bases at V and 0 bases at J, leaving 3 bases unmatched. Germline V gene data show CDR1 as SGHDT and CDR2 as YYEEEE. Filled out from reference TRBV5-6 and TRBJ1-5, the complete variable domain reads DAGVTQSPTHLIKTRGQQVTLRCSPKSGHDTVSWYQQALGQGPQFIFQYYEEEERQRGNFPDRFSGHQFPNYSSELNVNALLLGDSALYLCASSFWTGDSNQPQHFGDGTRLSIL.

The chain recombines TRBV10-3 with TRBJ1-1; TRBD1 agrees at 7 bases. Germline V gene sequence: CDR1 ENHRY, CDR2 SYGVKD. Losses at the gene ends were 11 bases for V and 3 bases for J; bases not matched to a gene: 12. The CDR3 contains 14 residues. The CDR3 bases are TGTGCCTCACGTGAGGGGGCTTGGGACACTGAAGCTTTCTTT. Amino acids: CASREGAWDTEAFF.

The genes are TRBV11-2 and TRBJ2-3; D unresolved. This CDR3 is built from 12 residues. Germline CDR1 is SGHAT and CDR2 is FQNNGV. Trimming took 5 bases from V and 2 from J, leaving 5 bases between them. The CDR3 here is CASSRNTDTQYF. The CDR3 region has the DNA TGTGCCAGCAGCCGTAACACAGATACGCAGTATTTT.

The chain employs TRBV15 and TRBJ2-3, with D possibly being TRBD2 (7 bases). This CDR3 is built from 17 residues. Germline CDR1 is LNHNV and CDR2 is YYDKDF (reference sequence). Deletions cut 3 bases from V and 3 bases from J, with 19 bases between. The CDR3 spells CATSSGNGGGRTDTQYF. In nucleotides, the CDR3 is TGTGCCACCAGCAGTGGAAATGGGGGGGGGCGGACAGATACGCAGTATTTT.

The CDR3 spells CATSDSTGVTDTQYF. CDR3 sequence (DNA): TGTGCCACCAGTGATTCTACCGGGGTCACAGATACGCAGTATTTT. V and J are TRBV24-1 and TRBJ2-3, with D perhaps matching TRBD2 (5 bases). The length of the CDR3 is 15 residues. Germline V lookup: CDR1 KGHDR, CDR2 SFDVKD. Trimming removed 2 bases at V and 2 bases at J, with 10 bases between.

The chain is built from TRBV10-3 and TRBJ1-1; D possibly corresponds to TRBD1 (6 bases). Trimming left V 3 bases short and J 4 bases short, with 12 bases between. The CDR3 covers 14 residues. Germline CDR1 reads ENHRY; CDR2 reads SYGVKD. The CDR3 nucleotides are TGTGCCATCAGTGAATCCAGGGGACCCACTGAAGCTTTCTTT. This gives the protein CAISESRGPTEAFF.

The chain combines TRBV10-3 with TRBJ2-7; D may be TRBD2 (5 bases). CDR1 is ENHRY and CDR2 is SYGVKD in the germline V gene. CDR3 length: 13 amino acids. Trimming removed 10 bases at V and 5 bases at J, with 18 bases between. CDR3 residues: CATGEGGSDEQYF. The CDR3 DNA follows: TGTGCCACCGGGGAAGGAGGTAGTGACGAGCAGTACTTC.

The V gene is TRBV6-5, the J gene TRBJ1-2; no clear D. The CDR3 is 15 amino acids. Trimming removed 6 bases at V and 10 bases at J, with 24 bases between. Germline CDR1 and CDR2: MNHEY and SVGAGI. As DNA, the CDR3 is TGTGCCAGCAGCCACACAGCAGCCCGAGGGATTATCTACACCTTC. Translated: CASSHTAARGIIYTF.

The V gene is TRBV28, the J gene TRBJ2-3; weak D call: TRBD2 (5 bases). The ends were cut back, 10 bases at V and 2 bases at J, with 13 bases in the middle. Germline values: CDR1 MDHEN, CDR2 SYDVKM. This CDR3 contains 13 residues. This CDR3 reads CATPDSSTDTQYF. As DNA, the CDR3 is TGTGCCACCCCGGACTCCTCCACAGATACGCAGTATTTT.

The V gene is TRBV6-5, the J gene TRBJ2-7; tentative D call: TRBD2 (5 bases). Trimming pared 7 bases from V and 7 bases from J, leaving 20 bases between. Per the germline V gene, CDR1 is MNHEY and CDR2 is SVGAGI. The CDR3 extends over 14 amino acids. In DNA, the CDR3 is TGTGCCAGCACCGAACGGGCACCGGGCGGGGAGCAGTACTTC. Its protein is CASTERAPGGEQYF.

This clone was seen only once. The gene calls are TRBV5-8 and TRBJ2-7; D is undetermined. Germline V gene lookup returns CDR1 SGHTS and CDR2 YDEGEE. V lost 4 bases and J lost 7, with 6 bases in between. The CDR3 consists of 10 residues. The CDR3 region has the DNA TGTGCCAGCAGCGTCAGGGAGCAGTACTTC. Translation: CASSVREQYF.